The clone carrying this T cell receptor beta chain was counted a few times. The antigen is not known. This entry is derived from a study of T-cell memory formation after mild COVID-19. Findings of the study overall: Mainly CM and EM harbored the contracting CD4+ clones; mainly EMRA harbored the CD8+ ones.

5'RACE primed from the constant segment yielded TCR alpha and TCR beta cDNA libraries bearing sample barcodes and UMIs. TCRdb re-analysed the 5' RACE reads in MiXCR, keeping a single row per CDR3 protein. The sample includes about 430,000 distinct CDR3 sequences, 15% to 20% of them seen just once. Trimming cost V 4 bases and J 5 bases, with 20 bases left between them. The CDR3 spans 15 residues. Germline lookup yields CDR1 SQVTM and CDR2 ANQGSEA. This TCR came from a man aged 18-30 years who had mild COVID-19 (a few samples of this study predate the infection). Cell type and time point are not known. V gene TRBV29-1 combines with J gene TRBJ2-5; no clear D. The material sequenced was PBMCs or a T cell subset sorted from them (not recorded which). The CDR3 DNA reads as TGCAGCGTTGCGCTCGTCTCCCTGCTCCGTGAGACCCAGTACTTC. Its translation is CSVALVSLLRETQYF.